This record concerns one T cell receptor (beta chain) sequence. The CDR3 sequence is 13 residues long. The V end was cut by 0 bases, the J end by 5 bases, with 8 bases between. Germline CDR1 reads SGHKS; CDR2 reads YYEKEE (reference sequence). Assay: immunoSEQ multiplex PCR; the TCRdb copy retains only in-frame clones and omits some. The repertoire holds 90,000 to 130,000 clones, with about 90% as singletons. The source of the sample is a study of T cell responses to AZD1222 COVID-19 vaccine. The origin of this receptor is an adult who received the AZD1222 COVID-19 vaccine. The chain links TRBV5-5 to TRBJ1-2; no clear D gene. The specimen was peripheral blood, collected 28 days after the second AZD1222 dose. Written as DNA, the CDR3 is TGTGCCAGCAGCTTGGGGCCCGGGTATGGCTACACCTTC. This sequence encodes CASSLGPGYGYTF.